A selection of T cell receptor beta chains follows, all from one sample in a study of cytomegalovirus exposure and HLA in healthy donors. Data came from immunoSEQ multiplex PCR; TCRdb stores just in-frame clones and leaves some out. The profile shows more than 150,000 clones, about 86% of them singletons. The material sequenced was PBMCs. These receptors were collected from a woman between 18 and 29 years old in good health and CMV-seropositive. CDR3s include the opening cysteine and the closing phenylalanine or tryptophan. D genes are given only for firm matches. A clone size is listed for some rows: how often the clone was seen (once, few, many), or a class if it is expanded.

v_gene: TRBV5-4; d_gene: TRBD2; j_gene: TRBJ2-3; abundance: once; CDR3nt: TGTGCCAGCAGCTCCCCTAGCGGGAGCACAGATACGCAGTATTTT; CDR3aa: CASSSPSGSTDTQYF
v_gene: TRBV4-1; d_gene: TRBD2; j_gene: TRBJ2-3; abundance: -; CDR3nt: TGCGCCAGCAGCCAAGCCCCTAGCGGGGGACCCTGGGATACGCAGTATTTT; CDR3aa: CASSQAPSGGPWDTQYF
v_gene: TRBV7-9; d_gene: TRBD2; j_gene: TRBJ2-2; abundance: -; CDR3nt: TGTGCCAGCAGCTTAATCCCTAGCGGGAACACCGGGGAGCTGTTTTTT; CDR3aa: CASSLIPSGNTGELFF
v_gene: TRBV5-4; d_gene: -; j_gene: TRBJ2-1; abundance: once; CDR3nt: TGTGCCAGCAGCGCTCGGGGGGCCATCTACAATGAGCAGTTCTTC; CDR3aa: CASSARGAIYNEQFF
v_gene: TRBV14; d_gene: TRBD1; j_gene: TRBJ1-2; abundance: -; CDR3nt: TGTGCCAGCAGCCAAGGAGGGACAGGTCTAGACGGCTACACCTTC; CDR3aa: CASSQGGTGLDGYTF
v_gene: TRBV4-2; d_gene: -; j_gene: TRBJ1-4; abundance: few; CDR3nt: TGTGCCAGCAGCCAAGATAACAGGCTCGGTGAAAAACTGTTTTTT; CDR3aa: CASSQDNRLGEKLFF
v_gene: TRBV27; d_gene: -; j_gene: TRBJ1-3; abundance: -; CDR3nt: TGTGCCAGCAGCCCCAGTATCTCTGGAAACACCATATATTTT; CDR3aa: CASSPSISGNTIYF
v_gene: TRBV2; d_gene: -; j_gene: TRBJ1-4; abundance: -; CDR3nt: TGTGCCAGCAGTGTGTCGGGGGCAACTAATGAAAAACTGTTTTTT; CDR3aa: CASSVSGATNEKLFF
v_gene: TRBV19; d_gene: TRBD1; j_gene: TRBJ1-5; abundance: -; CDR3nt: TGTGCCAGTAGGGACAGGGGCGCTCAGCCCCAGCATTTT; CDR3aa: CASRDRGAQPQHF
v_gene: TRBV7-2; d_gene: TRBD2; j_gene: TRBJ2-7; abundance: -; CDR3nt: TGTGCCAGCAGCCCCATGCCCCGGGGAGGGAACTACGAGCAGTACTTC; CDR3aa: CASSPMPRGGNYEQYF
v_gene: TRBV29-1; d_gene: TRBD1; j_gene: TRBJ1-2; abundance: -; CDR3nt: TGCAGCGCCGACAGGGGTACTGTCTATGGCTACACCTTC; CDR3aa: CSADRGTVYGYTF
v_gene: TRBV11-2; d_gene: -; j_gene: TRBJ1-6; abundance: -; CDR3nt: TGTGCCAGCAGCTTAGAGGCGGACTCCTATAATTCACCCCTCCACTTT; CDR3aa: CASSLEADSYNSPLHF
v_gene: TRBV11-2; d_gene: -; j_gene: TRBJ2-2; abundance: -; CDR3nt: TGTGCCAGCAGCTTCATATCGGGCACCGGGGAGCTGTTTTTT; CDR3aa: CASSFISGTGELFF
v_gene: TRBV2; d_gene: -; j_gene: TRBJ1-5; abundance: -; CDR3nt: -; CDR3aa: CASILGQGLGQPQHF
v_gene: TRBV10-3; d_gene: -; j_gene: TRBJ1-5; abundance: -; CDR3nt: TGTGCCACCATGTCCTATAGCAATCAGCCCCAGCATTTT; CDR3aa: CATMSYSNQPQHF
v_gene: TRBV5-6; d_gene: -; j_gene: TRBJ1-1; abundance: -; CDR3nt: TGTGCCAGCAGCTTGCGTCCTCCGGGTGGAAGTGATTTCTTT; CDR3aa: CASSLRPPGGSDFF
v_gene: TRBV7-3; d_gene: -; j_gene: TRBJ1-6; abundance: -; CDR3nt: TGTGCCAGCAGCGAAGACAGCCTGGAGCCCTATAATTCACCCCTCCACTTT; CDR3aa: CASSEDSLEPYNSPLHF
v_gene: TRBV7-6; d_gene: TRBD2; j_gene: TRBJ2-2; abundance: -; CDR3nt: TGTGCCAGCAGCTTGCGGGGGGGGAACACCGGGGAGCTGTTTTTT; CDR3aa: CASSLRGGNTGELFF
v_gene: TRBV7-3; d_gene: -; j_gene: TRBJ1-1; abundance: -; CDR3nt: TGTGCCAGCAGCTTAACTAGAGGAATGAACACTGAAGCTTTCTTT; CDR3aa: CASSLTRGMNTEAFF
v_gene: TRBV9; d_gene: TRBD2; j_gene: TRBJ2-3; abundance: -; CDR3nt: TGTGCCAGCAGCCCCAGCGGGGGGGCCGGCGATACGCAGTATTTT; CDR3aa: CASSPSGGAGDTQYF
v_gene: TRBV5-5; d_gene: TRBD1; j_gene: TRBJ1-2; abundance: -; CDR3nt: TGTGCCAGCAGCTTGGGAGGACAGGGTAACTATGGCTACACCTTC; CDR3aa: CASSLGGQGNYGYTF
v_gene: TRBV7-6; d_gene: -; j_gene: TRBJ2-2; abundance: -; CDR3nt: TGTGCCAGCAGCTCTACCGGGGAGCTGTTTTTT; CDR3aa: CASSSTGELFF
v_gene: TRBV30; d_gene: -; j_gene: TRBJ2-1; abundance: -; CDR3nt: TGTGCCTGGAGGGGCAGGGTATACAATGAGCAGTTCTTC; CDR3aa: CAWRGRVYNEQFF
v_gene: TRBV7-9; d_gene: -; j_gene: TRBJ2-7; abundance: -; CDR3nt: TGTGCCAGCAGCTTTAGGGGCTCCTACGAGCAGTACTTC; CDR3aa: CASSFRGSYEQYF
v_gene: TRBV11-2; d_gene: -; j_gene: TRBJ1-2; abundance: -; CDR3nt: TGTGCCAGCAGCTTAACGGAAAATGGCGGAGCTAACTATGGCTACACCTTC; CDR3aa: CASSLTENGGANYGYTF
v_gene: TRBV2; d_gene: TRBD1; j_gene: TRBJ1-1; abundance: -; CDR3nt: TGTGCCAGCAGGGACAGGGCTTTTCCGAACACTGAAGCTTTCTTT; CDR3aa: CASRDRAFPNTEAFF
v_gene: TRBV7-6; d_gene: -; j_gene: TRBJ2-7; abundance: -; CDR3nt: TGTGCCAGCAGCTTAGATGCGGGTGTCGGCGGAGAGCAGTACTTC; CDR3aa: CASSLDAGVGGEQYF
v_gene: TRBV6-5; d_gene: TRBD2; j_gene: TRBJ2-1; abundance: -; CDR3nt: TGTGCCAGCACGACTAGCGGCAATGAGCAGTTCTTC; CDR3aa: CASTTSGNEQFF
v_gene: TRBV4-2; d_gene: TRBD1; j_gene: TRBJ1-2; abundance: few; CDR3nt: TGTGCCAGCAGCCAGGGACAGGGGGCGACAGGTGGCTACACCTTC; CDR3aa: CASSQGQGATGGYTF
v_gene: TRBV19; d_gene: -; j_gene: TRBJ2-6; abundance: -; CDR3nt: TGTGCCAGTAGTCCGGCGGACTCTGGGGCCAACGTCCTGACTTTC; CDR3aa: CASSPADSGANVLTF
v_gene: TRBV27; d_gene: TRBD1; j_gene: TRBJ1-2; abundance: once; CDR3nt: TGTGCCAGCAGTTTAGGCAGGGGGTTTGGCTATGGCTACACCTTC; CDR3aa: CASSLGRGFGYGYTF
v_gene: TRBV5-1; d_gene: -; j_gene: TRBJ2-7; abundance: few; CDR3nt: TGCGCCAGCTCCGTGGAGGGCGCGTACGAGCAGTACTTC; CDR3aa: CASSVEGAYEQYF
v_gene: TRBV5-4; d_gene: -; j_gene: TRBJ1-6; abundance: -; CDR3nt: TGTGCCAGCAGCGGGGGGGGCCTCTATTCACCCCTCCACTTT; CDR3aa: CASSGGGLYSPLHF
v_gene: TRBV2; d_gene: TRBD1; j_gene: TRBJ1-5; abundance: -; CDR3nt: TGTGCCAGCAACAGGGGTGGCAATCAGCCCCAGCATTTT; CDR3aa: CASNRGGNQPQHF
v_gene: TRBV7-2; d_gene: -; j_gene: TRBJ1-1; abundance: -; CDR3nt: TGTGCCAGCAGCCCGTACACAGGGTCAGCTTTCTTT; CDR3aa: CASSPYTGSAFF
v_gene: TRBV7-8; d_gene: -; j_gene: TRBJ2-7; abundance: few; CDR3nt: TGTGCCAGCAGCCCAGGATTACTCGAGCAGTACTTC; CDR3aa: CASSPGLLEQYF
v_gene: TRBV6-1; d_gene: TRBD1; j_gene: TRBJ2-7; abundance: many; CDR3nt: TGTGCCAACGGGACAGCACGCTACGAGCAGTACTTC; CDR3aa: CANGTARYEQYF
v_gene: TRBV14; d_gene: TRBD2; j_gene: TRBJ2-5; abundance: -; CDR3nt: TGTGCCAGCAGCCAAGGGCGACTAGCGGGGGAGAAGTACCAAGAGACCCAGTACTTC; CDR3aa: CASSQGRLAGEKYQETQYF
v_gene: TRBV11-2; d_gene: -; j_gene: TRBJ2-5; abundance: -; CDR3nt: TGTGCCAGCAGCTTAAGTCTAGTAAGCGTAGAGACCCAGTACTTC; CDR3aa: CASSLSLVSVETQYF
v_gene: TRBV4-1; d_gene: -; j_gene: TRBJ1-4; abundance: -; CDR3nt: TGCGCCAGCAGCCAAGGATGGGAGGATCGCCTGTTTTTT; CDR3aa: CASSQGWEDRLFF
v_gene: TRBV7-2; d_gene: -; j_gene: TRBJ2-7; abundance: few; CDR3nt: TGTGCCAGCAGCCCTGGGGGAGGCTACTACGAGCAGTACTTC; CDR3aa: CASSPGGGYYEQYF
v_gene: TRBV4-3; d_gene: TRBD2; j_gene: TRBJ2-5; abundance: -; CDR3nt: TGCGCCAGCAGCCTTGCAACTCTAGCGGGGCAAGAGACCCAGTACTTC; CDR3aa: CASSLATLAGQETQYF
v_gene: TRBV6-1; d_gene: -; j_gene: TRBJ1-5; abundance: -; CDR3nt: TGTGCCAGCAGTGACCCACCGATAGCTCAGCCCCAGCATTTT; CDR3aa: CASSDPPIAQPQHF
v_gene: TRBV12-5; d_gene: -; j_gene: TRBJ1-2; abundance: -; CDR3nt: TGTGCTAGTGGTTTAATCCTTAACTATGGCTACACCTTC; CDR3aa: CASGLILNYGYTF
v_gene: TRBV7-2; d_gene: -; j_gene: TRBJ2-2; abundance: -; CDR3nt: TGTGCCAGCAGCTTCCCAGGCACCGGGGAGCTGTTTTTT; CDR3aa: CASSFPGTGELFF
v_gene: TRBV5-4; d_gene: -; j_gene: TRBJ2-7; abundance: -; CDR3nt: TGTGCCAGCAGCTTGGATAACGGTGCCTACGAGCAGTACTTC; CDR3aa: CASSLDNGAYEQYF
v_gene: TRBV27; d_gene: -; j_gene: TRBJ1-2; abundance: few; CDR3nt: TGTGCCAGCAGTCGGGCGGGAAACTATGGCTACACCTTC; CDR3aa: CASSRAGNYGYTF
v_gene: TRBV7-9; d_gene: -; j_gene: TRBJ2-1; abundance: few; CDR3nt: TGTGCCAGCAGCTTAGGACATTACAATGAGCAGTTCTTC; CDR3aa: CASSLGHYNEQFF
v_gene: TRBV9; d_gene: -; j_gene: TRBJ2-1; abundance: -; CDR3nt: TGTGCCAGCAGCGGCCCGATGTTGCGGGCCCCCTCCTACAATGAGCAGTTCTTC; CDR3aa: CASSGPMLRAPSYNEQFF
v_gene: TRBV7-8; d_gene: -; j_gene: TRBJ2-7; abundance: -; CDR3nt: TGTGCCAGCAGCCCGCGTCAGGGGGGCTCCTACGAGCAGTACTTC; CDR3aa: CASSPRQGGSYEQYF
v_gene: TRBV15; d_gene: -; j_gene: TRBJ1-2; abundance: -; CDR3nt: TGTGCCACCAGTAGGGCGTCGGGGGTGAACTATGGCTACACCTTC; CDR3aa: CATSRASGVNYGYTF
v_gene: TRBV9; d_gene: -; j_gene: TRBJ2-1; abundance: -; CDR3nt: TGTGCCAGCAGCAAGGAAGGGGACTCCTACAATGAGCAGTTCTTC; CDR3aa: CASSKEGDSYNEQFF
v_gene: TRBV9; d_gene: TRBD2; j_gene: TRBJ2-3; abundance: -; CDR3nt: TGTGCCAGCAGCGTAGTCGGGCTAGCGGGGGGGCCCCAGGATACGCAGTATTTT; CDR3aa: CASSVVGLAGGPQDTQYF